The source of this T cell receptor (beta chain) is a study of T cells expressing NK-cell markers. Study in general: Sorted CD3+CD56-NKG2C+, CD3+CD56+NKG2C- and CD3+CD56+NKG2C+ T cells were the source of the TCR beta repertoires.

CDR3 length: 15 residues. From germline, CDR1 is LGHNA and CDR2 YSLEER. Making the TCR beta cDNA relied on 5'RACE template switching with UMIs. Following a re-call of the 5' RACE reads, TCRdb has one entry per CDR3 protein and lacks DNA. Recorded for this sample: 200,000 to 300,000 distinct CDR3 sequences. This clonotype originated in a woman aged 18-70 years in good health. The chain couples TRBV4-3 to TRBJ1-6; TCRdb lists TRBD1, though no DNA is available to test this call. The sequencing sample was made of blood T cells: a sorted CD56 or NKG2C T cell subset, CD4+ or CD8+ T cells, or bulk PBMC T cells (not recorded which). The CDR3: CASSQDRGRSSPLHF.